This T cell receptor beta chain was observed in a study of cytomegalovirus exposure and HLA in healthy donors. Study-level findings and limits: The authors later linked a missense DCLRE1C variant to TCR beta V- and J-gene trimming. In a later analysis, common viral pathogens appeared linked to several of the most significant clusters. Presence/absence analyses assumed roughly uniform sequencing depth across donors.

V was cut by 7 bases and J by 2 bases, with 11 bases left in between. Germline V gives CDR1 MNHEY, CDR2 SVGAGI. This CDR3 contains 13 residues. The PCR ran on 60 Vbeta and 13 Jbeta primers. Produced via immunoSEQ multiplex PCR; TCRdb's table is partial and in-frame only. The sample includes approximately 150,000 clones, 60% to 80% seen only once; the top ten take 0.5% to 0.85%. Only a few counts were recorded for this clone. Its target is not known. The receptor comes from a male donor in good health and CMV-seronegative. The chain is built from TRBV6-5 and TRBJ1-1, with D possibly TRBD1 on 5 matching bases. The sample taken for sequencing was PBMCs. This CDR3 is CASTRQKNTEAFF. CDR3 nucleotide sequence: TGTGCCAGCACCCGACAGAAAAACACTGAAGCTTTCTTT.